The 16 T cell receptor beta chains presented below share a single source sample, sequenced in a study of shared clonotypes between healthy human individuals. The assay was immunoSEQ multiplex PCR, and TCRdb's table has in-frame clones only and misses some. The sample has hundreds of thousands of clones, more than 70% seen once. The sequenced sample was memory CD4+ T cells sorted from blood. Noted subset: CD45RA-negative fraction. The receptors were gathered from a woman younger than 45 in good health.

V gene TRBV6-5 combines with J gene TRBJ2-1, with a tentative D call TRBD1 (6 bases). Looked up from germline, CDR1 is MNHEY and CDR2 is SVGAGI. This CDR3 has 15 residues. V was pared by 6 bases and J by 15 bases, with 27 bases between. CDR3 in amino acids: CASSQSFQGPGGVFF. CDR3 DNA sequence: TGTGCCAGCAGCCAGAGCTTTCAGGGGCCCGGAGGTGTGTTCTTC.

The CDR3 DNA reads TGTGCCAGCAGTGCATACCCAGGACAGGGGAACACTGAAGCTTTCTTT. Translated, it gives CASSAYPGQGNTEAFF. This chain connects TRBV25-1 to TRBJ1-1; 8 bases match TRBD1. The junction had 8 bases not matched to a gene; V was cut back by 4 bases and J by 1 base. The CDR3 loop spans 16 amino acids. The V gene's germline CDR1 is MGHDK and CDR2 SYGVNS.

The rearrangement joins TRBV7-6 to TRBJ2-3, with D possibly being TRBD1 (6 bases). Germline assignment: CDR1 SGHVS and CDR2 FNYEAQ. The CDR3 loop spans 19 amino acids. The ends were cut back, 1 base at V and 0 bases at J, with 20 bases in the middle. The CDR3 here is CASSLVVATGLGSTDTQYF. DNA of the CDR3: TGTGCCAGCAGCTTAGTCGTAGCGACAGGACTCGGGAGCACAGATACGCAGTATTTT.

CDR3 residues: CASPAEYQTKSGQLLTF. CDR3 nucleotide sequence: TGTGCCAGCCCCGCAGAGTATCAAACAAAGTCGGGCCAACTCCTGACTTTC. V gene TRBV9 combines with J gene TRBJ2-6; D gene uncertain. Per germline, CDR1 SGDLS and CDR2 YYNGEE. The CDR3 is made up of 17 amino acids. V lost 7 bases, J lost 14 bases, and 31 bases lay in between.

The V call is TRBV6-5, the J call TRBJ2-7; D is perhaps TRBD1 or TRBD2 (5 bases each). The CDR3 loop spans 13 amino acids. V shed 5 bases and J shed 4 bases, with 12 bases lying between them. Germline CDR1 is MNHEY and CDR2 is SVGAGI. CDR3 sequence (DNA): TGTGCCAGCAGTACGGGACCGCTGTACGAGCAGTACTTC. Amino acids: CASSTGPLYEQYF.

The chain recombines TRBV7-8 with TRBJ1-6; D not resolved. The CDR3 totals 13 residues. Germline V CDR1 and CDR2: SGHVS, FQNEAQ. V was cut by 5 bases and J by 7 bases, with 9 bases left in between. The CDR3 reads CASSPGVNSPLHF. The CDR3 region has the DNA TGTGCCAGCAGCCCCGGTGTCAATTCACCCCTCCACTTT.

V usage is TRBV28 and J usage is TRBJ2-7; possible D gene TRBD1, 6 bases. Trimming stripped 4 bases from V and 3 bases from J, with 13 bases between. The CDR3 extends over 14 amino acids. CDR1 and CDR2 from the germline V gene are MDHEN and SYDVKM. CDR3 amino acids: CASSSQGRIYEQYF. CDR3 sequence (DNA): TGTGCCAGCAGTTCCCAGGGGCGGATCTACGAGCAGTACTTC.

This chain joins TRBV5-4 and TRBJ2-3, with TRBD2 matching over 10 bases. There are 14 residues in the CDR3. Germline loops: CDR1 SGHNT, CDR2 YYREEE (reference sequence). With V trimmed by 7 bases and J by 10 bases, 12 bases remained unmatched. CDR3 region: CASGTKREGLSQYF. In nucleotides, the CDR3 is TGTGCCAGCGGAACCAAGCGGGAGGGCCTTTCGCAGTATTTT. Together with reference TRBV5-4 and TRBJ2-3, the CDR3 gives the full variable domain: ETGVTQSPTHLIKTRGQQVTLRCSSQSGHNTVSWYQQALGQGPQFIFQYYREEENGRGNFPPRFSGLQFPNYSSELNVNALELDDSALYLCASGTKREGLSQYFGPGTRLTVL.

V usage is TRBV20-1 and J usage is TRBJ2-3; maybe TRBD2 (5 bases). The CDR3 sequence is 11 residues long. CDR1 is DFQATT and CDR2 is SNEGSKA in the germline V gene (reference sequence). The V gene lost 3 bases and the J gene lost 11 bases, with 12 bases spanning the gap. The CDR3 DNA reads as TGCAGTGCTAGCCCGACTATCTTGCAGTATTTT. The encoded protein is CSASPTILQYF.

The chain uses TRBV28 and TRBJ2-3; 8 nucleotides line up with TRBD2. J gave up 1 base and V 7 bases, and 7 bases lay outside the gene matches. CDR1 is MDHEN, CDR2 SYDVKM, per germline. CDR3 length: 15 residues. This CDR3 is CASTGLVLGTDTQYF. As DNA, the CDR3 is TGTGCCAGCACGGGACTAGTTTTAGGCACAGATACGCAGTATTTT.

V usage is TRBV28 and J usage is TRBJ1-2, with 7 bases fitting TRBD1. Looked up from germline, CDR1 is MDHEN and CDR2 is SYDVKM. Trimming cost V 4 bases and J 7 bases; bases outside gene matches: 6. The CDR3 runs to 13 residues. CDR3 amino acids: CASSSLQGSGYTF. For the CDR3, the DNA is TGTGCCAGCAGTTCTCTACAGGGGTCTGGCTACACCTTC.

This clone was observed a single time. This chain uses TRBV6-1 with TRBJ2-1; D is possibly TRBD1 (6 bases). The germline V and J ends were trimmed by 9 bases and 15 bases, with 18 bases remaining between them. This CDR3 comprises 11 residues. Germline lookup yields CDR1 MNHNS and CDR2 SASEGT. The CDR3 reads CASSTQGIPFF. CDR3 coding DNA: TGTGCCAGTTCGACTCAGGGGATACCGTTCTTC.

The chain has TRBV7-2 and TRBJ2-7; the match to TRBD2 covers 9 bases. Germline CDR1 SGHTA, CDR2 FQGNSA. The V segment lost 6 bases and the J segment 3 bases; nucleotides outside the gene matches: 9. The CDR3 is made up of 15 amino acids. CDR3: CASSPTGTSFYEQYF. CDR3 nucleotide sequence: TGTGCCAGCAGTCCTACCGGGACTAGCTTCTACGAGCAGTACTTC.

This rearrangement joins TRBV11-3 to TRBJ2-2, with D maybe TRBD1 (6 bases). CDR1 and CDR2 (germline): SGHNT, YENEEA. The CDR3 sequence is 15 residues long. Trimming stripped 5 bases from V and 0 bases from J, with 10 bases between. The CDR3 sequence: CASSPGASNTGELFF. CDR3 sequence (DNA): TGTGCCAGCAGCCCAGGGGCCTCGAACACCGGGGAGCTGTTTTTT. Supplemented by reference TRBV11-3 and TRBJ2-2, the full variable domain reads EAGVVQSPRYKIIEKKQPVAFWCNPISGHNTLYWYLQNLGQGPELLIRYENEEAVDDSQLPKDRFSAERLKGVDSTLKIQPAELGDSAVYLCASSPGASNTGELFFGEGSRLTVL.

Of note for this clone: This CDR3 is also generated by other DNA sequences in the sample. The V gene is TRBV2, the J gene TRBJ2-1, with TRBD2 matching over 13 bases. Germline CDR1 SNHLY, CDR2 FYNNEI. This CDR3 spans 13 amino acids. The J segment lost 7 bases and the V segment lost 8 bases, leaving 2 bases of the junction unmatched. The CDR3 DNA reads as TGTGCCAGCTCGGGACTAGCGGGGAATGAGCAGTTCTTC. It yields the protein CASSGLAGNEQFF.

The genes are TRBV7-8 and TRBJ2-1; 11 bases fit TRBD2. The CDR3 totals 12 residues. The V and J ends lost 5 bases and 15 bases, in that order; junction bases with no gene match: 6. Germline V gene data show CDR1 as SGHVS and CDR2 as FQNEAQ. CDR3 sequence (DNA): TGTGCCAGCAGCATTACTAGCGGGGGTCTGTTCTTC. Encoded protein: CASSITSGGLFF.